The source of this T cell receptor beta chain is a study of regulatory T cells in long-lasting Graves disease. In its sample, this clonotype was seen many times. The target antigen is unknown. Arm-PCR of CDR3 regions and iRepertoire HTBI primers were used to build TCR beta libraries. TCRdb used MiXCR to reprocess the multiplex PCR reads, holding one entry per CDR3 protein. Of about 200,000 distinct CDR3 sequences listed, roughly 18% are singletons. Study results and limitations: Persistent patients had a count of shared public clonotypes (over 2,500) that exceeded that of new patients (around 960). With a small sample size, accuracy may have been reduced.

Described time point: newly diagnosed GD, antithyroid drugs for less than 3 months. PBMC RNA served as the TCR library source. Germline V gene lookup returns CDR1 ENHRY and CDR2 SYGVKD. Deletions cut 3 bases from V and 0 bases from J, with 6 bases between. The CDR3 is made up of 15 amino acids. These same data were also listed under a study on T cells in Graves' hyperthyroidism and ophthalmopathy. According to that study: Investigators excluded patients with uncontrolled infection, other autoimmune disease, pregnancy or lactation. Primed by the HTBI set, a first-round RT-PCR was run on the TCR CDR3.

V usage is TRBV10-3 and J usage is TRBJ2-6, with D hard to call. Sequenced here: peripheral blood mononuclear cells (PBMCs), sampled at new diagnosis, from a patient treated with antithyroid drugs. The source is a woman in her twenties or thirties with Graves disease. CDR3 nucleotides: TGTGCCATCAGTGAAACAAACTCTGGGGCCAACGTCCTGACTTTC. Amino acids: CAISETNSGANVLTF.